These 10 T cell receptor beta chains were sequenced from one sample in a study of OX40 agonist ivuxolimab in advanced cancers. Sequencing was performed with immunoSEQ multiplex PCR; in TCRdb, only in-frame clones are kept and a portion is missing. The data contain 80,000 or so clones, roughly 84% of them seen just once; the ten biggest clones take up around 0.31%. The sequences come from CD4+ or CD8+ T cells sorted from blood, collected in a trial of the OX40 agonist ivuxolimab. All receptors come from an adult with an advanced solid tumor such as melanoma, head and neck, liver or kidney cancer.

This clone was recorded a few times. The rearrangement uses TRBV2 and TRBJ1-6; 8 nucleotides align to TRBD1. CDR1 is SNHLY, CDR2 FYNNEI, per germline. The CDR3 consists of 12 residues. In DNA form, the CDR3 reads TGTGTCGGACAGGGTGAGGGCTCACCCCTCCACTTT. Protein sequence: CVGQGEGSPLHF. Drawing the rest from reference TRBV2 and TRBJ1-6, the complete variable domain is EPEVTQTPSHQVTQMGQEVILRCVPISNHLYFYWYRQILGQKVEFLVSFYNNEISEKSEIFDDQFSVERPDGSNFTLKIRSTKLEDSAMYFCVGQGEGSPLHFGNGTRLTVT.

The rearrangement links TRBV5-1 to TRBJ2-1, with 9 bases matching TRBD2. The CDR3 is 15 amino acids. V was clipped by 6 bases and J by 1 base; unmatched bases: 5. Looked up from germline, CDR1 is SGHRS and CDR2 is YFSETQ. The CDR3 sequence: CASKRGAPSYNEQFF. Here the CDR3 DNA reads TGCGCCAGCAAGCGGGGGGCTCCTTCCTACAATGAGCAGTTCTTC.

This rearrangement joins TRBV25-1 to TRBJ1-2; tentative D call: TRBD1 (6 bases). Germline V gene sequence: CDR1 MGHDK, CDR2 SYGVNS. The V end lost 2 bases, the J end lost 4 bases, and 14 bases lay between the germline ends. This CDR3 region has 15 residues. CDR3: CASSEEIGGSYGYTF. Here the CDR3 DNA reads TGTGCCAGCAGTGAAGAAATTGGGGGCAGCTATGGCTACACCTTC.

This chain links TRBV7-2 with TRBJ2-5; D is tentatively TRBD1 or TRBD2 (6 bases each). Germline CDR1 and CDR2: SGHTA and FQGNSA. This CDR3 is 16 amino acids long. V was cut by 3 bases and J by 0 bases, with 14 bases left in between. CDR3 sequence reads: CASSFPWGDNQETQYF. The CDR3 DNA is TGTGCCAGCAGCTTCCCGTGGGGGGACAACCAAGAGACCCAGTACTTC.

The chain uses TRBV29-1 and TRBJ1-2, with a weak D call TRBD1 (5 bases). V was trimmed by 5 bases and J by 4 bases, leaving 26 bases between them. Germline loops: CDR1 SQVTM, CDR2 ANQGSEA. The CDR3 runs 17 residues. This CDR3 reads CSVFDKGPPRNLYGYTF. The CDR3 coding sequence is TGCAGCGTTTTCGATAAGGGACCGCCAAGGAACCTCTATGGCTACACCTTC.

This chain links TRBV4-3 with TRBJ2-7, with D possibly being TRBD1 (6 bases). Germline assignment: CDR1 LGHNA and CDR2 YSLEER. The CDR3 extends over 14 amino acids. Trimming removed 4 bases at V and 0 bases at J, with 10 bases between. The CDR3 loop reads CASSRGQSSYEQYF. CDR3 nucleotide sequence: TGCGCCAGCAGCCGCGGACAGAGCTCCTACGAGCAGTACTTC.

The J gene is TRBJ2-2, the V gene TRBV12-5; 7 bases fit TRBD1. J lost 1 base, V lost 4 bases, and 3 bases had no gene match. The CDR3 runs 15 residues. From germline, CDR1 is LGHNT and CDR2 FRNRAP. CDR3 region: CASGSRTGNTGELFF. The CDR3 DNA follows: TGTGCTAGTGGTTCCCGGACAGGGAACACCGGGGAGCTGTTTTTT.

J is TRBJ2-7 and V is TRBV6-5; 7 positions match TRBD2. The CDR3 is 15 amino acids. CDR1 is MNHEY and CDR2 is SVGAGI in the germline V gene. Trimming cost V 1 base and J 1 base; bases outside gene matches: 4. Written as DNA, the CDR3 is TGTGCCAGCAGTTACTTAGCGGGTCCGTCCTACGAGCAGTACTTC. It codes for CASSYLAGPSYEQYF.

The genes are TRBV28 and TRBJ2-1, with 12 bases lining up with TRBD2. CDR1 and CDR2 from the germline V gene are MDHEN and SYDVKM. The CDR3 is 15 amino acids. V lost 6 bases to trimming and J lost 4 bases; unmatched junction nucleotides: 4. The CDR3 loop reads CASRPGLAGYNEQFF. The CDR3, as DNA: TGTGCCAGCAGACCGGGACTAGCGGGTTACAATGAGCAGTTCTTC.

This chain uses TRBV5-1 with TRBJ1-3, with D unresolved. The germline V and J ends were trimmed by 0 bases and 3 bases, with 7 bases remaining between them. Per the germline V gene, CDR1 is SGHRS and CDR2 is YFSETQ. The CDR3 spans 14 residues. This CDR3 is CASSLAPSGNTIYF. The CDR3 DNA is TGCGCCAGCAGCTTGGCCCCCAGTGGAAACACCATATATTTT.